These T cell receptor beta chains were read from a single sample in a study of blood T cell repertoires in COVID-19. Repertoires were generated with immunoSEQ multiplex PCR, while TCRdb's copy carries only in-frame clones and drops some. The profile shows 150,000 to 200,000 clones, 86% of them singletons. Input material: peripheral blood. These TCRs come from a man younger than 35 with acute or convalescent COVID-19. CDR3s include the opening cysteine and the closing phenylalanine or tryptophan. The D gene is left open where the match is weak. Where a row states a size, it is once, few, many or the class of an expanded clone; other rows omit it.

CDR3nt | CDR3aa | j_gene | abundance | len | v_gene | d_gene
TGTGCCAGCAGTCCGGGCGGGGGGGTCGGCAATGAGCAGTTCTTC | CASSPGGGVGNEQFF | TRBJ2-1 | NA | 15 | TRBV6-4 | TRBD2
TGTGCCAGCAGTGGCAGTTATGGCTACACCTTC | CASSGSYGYTF | TRBJ1-2 | NA | 11 | TRBV27 | NA
TGTGCCAGACCTGACAGGCTAAATCGCACCGGGGAGCTGTTTTTT | CARPDRLNRTGELFF | TRBJ2-2 | NA | 15 | TRBV27 | NA
TGTGCCAGCACCCGGACAGGGAGCTCCTACGAGCAGTACTTC | CASTRTGSSYEQYF | TRBJ2-7 | few | 14 | TRBV2 | TRBD1
TGTGCCAGCAGCTTAATCGGGAAGGGTGGCTACACCTTC | CASSLIGKGGYTF | TRBJ1-2 | NA | 13 | TRBV7-9 | NA
TGCAGCGTTGAGTCCGGGACTAATGAAAAACTGTTTTTT | CSVESGTNEKLFF | TRBJ1-4 | NA | 13 | TRBV29-1 | NA
TGCGCCAGCAGTGAGGGTCAGGCTGGCTACACCTTC | CASSEGQAGYTF | TRBJ1-2 | few | 12 | TRBV10-2 | NA
TGTGCCAGCAGCGTAGATGGAGGGGAGTATGAAAAACTGTTTTTT | CASSVDGGEYEKLFF | TRBJ1-4 | once | 15 | TRBV9 | NA
TGTGCCAGCAGCTTAGCGAATTTAGCGGGGGGCGCGAACACCGGGGAGCTGTTTTTT | CASSLANLAGGANTGELFF | TRBJ2-2 | once | 19 | TRBV7-2 | TRBD2
TGTGCCACCAGTAGGCGGGAGAGCACTGAAGCTTTCTTT | CATSRRESTEAFF | TRBJ1-1 | NA | 13 | TRBV24-1 | NA
TGTGCCAGTAGCGGGGGATCCACCTCCACAGATACGCAGTATTTT | CASSGGSTSTDTQYF | TRBJ2-3 | NA | 15 | TRBV19 | NA
TGTGCCAGTAGTTGGGTAGGCGGAACCGATAGCAATCAGCCCCAGCATTTT | CASSWVGGTDSNQPQHF | TRBJ1-5 | few | 17 | TRBV19 | NA
TGTGCCAGCAATATAGGGGGCTCTGGGGCCAACGTCCTGACTTTC | CASNIGGSGANVLTF | TRBJ2-6 | NA | 15 | TRBV2 | NA
TGTGCCACTAGTAGACAGAGCACAGATACGCAGTATTTT | CATSRQSTDTQYF | TRBJ2-3 | NA | 13 | TRBV19 | NA
TGTGCCAGCAGCTTTAACCGGGACAGGGACCATGGCTACACCTTC | CASSFNRDRDHGYTF | TRBJ1-2 | NA | 15 | TRBV7-9 | TRBD1
TGCGCCAGTTCGGGACAGGGGTGGGAGACCCAGTACTTC | CASSGQGWETQYF | TRBJ2-5 | NA | 13 | TRBV10-2 | TRBD1
TGTGCCAGCAGTTTTACAGAACGCACTGAAGCTTTCTTT | CASSFTERTEAFF | TRBJ1-1 | NA | 13 | TRBV12-3/TRBV12-4 | NA
TGTGCCAGCACCTCGACTAGCGGGCTAAACAATGAGCAGTTCTTC | CASTSTSGLNNEQFF | TRBJ2-1 | NA | 15 | TRBV6-5 | TRBD2
TGTGCTAGTGGTTTATCGGACAGGGGAAATCAGCCCCAGCATTTT | CASGLSDRGNQPQHF | TRBJ1-5 | NA | 15 | TRBV12-5 | TRBD1
TGTGCCAGCAGCTTGCGTGGCGGAGGGCCCGGGGGTTCACCCCTCCACTTT | CASSLRGGGPGGSPLHF | TRBJ1-6 | NA | 17 | TRBV5-4 | NA